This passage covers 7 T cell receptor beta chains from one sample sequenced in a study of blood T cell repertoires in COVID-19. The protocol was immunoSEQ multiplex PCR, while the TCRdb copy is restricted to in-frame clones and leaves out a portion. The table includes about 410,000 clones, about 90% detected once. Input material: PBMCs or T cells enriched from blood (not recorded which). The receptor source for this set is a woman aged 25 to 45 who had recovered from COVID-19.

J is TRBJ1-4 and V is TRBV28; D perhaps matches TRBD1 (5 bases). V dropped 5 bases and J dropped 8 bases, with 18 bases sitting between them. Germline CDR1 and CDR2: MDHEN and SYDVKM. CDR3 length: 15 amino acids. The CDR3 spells CASSSIGGVGEKLFF. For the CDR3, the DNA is TGTGCCAGCAGTAGTATTGGGGGGGTCGGGGAAAAACTGTTTTTT.

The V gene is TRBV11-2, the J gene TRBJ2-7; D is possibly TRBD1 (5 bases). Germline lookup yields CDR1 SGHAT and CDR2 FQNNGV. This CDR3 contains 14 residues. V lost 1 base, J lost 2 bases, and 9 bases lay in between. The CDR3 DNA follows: TGTGCCAGCAGCTTAGTGGAAGGGGCCTACGAGCAGTACTTC. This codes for CASSLVEGAYEQYF.

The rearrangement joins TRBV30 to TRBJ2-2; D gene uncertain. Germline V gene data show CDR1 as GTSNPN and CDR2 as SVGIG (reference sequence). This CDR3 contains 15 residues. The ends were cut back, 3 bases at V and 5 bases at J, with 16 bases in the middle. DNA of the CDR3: TGTGCCTGGAGAGAAAGGTATCAGGTGACCGGGGAGCTGTTTTTT. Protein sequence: CAWRERYQVTGELFF.

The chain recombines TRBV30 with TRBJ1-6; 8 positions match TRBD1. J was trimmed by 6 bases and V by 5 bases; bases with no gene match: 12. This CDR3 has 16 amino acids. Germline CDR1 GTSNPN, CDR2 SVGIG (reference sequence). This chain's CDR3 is CAWARNADRGNSPLHF. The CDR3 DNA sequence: TGTGCCTGGGCAAGAAACGCTGACAGGGGTAATTCACCCCTCCACTTT.

The CDR3 DNA sequence: TGTGCCAGCAGGTTCCCTACAGGGGCTGGTGACACTGAAGCTTTCTTT. Translating gives CASRFPTGAGDTEAFF. The rearrangement uses TRBV2 and TRBJ1-1; 7 bases fit TRBD1. CDR1 is SNHLY and CDR2 is FYNNEI in the germline V gene. The CDR3 sequence is 16 residues long. J was trimmed by 3 bases and V by 6 bases; bases with no gene match: 13.

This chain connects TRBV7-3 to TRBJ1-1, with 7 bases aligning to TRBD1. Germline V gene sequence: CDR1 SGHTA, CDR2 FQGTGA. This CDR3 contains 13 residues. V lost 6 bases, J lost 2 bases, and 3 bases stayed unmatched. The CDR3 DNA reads TGTGCCAGCAGATCAGGGGGTAACACTGAAGCTTTCTTT. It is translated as CASRSGGNTEAFF.

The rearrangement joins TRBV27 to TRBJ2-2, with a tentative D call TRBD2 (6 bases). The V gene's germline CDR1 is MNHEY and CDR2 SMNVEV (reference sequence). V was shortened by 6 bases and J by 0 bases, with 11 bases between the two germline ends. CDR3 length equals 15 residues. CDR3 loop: CASSLDYPNTGELFF. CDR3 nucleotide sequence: TGTGCCAGCAGCCTGGACTACCCGAACACCGGGGAGCTGTTTTTT.